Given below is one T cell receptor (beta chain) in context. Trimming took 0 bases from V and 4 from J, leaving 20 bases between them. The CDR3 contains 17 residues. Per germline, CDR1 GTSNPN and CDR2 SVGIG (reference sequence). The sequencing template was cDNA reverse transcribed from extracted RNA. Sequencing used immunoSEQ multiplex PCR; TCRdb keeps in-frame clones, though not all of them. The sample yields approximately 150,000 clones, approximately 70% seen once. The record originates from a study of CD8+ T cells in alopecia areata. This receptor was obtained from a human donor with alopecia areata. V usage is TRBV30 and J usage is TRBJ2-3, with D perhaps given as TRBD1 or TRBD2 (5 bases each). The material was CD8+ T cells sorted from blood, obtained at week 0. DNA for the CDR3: TGTGCCTGGAGTGTACAGGATTCGAGGGGCCCCCCAGATACGCAGTATTTT. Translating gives CAWSVQDSRGPPDTQYF.